The clone carrying this T cell receptor beta chain was detected many times. Germline V gives CDR1 MNHEY, CDR2 SMNVEV (reference sequence). The CDR3 has 14 amino acids. V was cut by 3 bases and J by 1 base, with 9 bases left in between. With a J-beta primer mix and a sample-barcoded 5' primer, a second PCR ran about 7 to 11 cycles. Every sample gave at least 3 million paired-end reads containing CDR3. A single record per CDR3 protein comes from TCRdb applying MiXCR to the 5' RACE reads. Of about 800,000 distinct CDR3 sequences in the sample, roughly 25% were seen once. This entry belongs to a study of blood T cells in healthy people across ages. These same data were also listed under a study on T cells of mothers and their children.

Material for sequencing was blood. The origin of this receptor is a boy under 18 in good health. The rearrangement uses TRBV27 and TRBJ1-1; D is unclear. The DNA for the CDR3 is TGTGCCAGCAGTTTTTTGGGAGGGAACACTGAAGCTTTCTTT. Amino acids: CASSFLGGNTEAFF.